This is a list of T cell receptor beta chains from one sample in a study of shared clonotypes between healthy human individuals. TCRdb keeps only in-frame clones here, not all; method: immunoSEQ multiplex PCR. The sample lists about 490,000 clones; 70% to 80% were seen once. The sequenced sample was PBMCs. Every receptor here comes from a woman aged 40 to 50 in good health. Some clones in this sample may be carry-over from other donors' samples. Both conserved end residues are part of each CDR3. A D gene is named only where the DNA matches it firmly. Clone sizes are given selectively: once, few, many, or a class where the clone is expanded.

CDR3aa: CASSFWTSGNEQFF; CDR3nt: TGTGCCAGCAGCTTTTGGACTAGCGGTAATGAGCAGTTCTTC; v_gene: TRBV5-5; abundance: .; len: 14; d_gene: TRBD2; j_gene: TRBJ2-1
CDR3aa: CASSFQLAGGETQYF; CDR3nt: TGCGCCAGCAGCTTCCAACTAGCTGGGGGGGAGACCCAGTACTTC; v_gene: TRBV5-1; abundance: .; len: 15; d_gene: .; j_gene: TRBJ2-5
CDR3aa: CATHSRASPRRGDEQFF; CDR3nt: TGTGCCACCCACTCGCGGGCTAGTCCAAGGAGAGGGGATGAGCAGTTCTTC; v_gene: TRBV5-5; abundance: many; len: 17; d_gene: .; j_gene: TRBJ2-1
CDR3aa: CASSDPGLASGQFF; CDR3nt: TGTGCCAGCAGTGACCCCGGACTAGCCAGCGGGCAGTTCTTC; v_gene: TRBV25-1; abundance: .; len: 14; d_gene: TRBD2; j_gene: TRBJ2-1
CDR3aa: CASSYVSVNEQFF; CDR3nt: TGTGCCAGCAGTTACGTTTCGGTGAATGAGCAGTTCTTC; v_gene: TRBV6-6; abundance: .; len: 13; d_gene: .; j_gene: TRBJ2-1
CDR3aa: CASSPAGNLNTEAFF; CDR3nt: TGTGCCAGCAGCCCGGCGGGCAACTTGAACACTGAAGCTTTCTTT; v_gene: TRBV28; abundance: .; len: 15; d_gene: .; j_gene: TRBJ1-1
CDR3aa: CAINNVQGNTEAFF; CDR3nt: TGTGCCATCAACAATGTACAGGGGAACACTGAAGCTTTCTTT; v_gene: TRBV10-3; abundance: .; len: 14; d_gene: .; j_gene: TRBJ1-1
CDR3aa: CASSGLKGGGELFF; CDR3nt: TGTGCCAGCAGTGGATTAAAGGGTGGCGGGGAGCTGTTTTTT; v_gene: TRBV2; abundance: once; len: 14; d_gene: .; j_gene: TRBJ2-2
CDR3aa: CAISEPLTGNTGELFF; CDR3nt: TGTGCCATCAGTGAGCCGTTGACAGGGAACACCGGGGAGCTGTTTTTT; v_gene: TRBV10-3; abundance: .; len: 16; d_gene: .; j_gene: TRBJ2-2
CDR3aa: CAWTSGGEKLFF; CDR3nt: TGTGCCTGGACGTCCGGGGGCGAAAAACTGTTTTTT; v_gene: TRBV30; abundance: few; len: 12; d_gene: .; j_gene: TRBJ1-4
CDR3aa: CASSLAMQGGSPLHF; CDR3nt: TGTGCCAGCAGCTTAGCGATGCAGGGAGGGTCACCCCTCCACTTT; v_gene: TRBV7-2; abundance: many; len: 15; d_gene: .; j_gene: TRBJ1-6
CDR3aa: CASSEGGNSNQPQHF; CDR3nt: TGTGCCAGCAGCGAGGGAGGAAATAGCAATCAGCCCCAGCATTTT; v_gene: TRBV9; abundance: few; len: 15; d_gene: .; j_gene: TRBJ1-5
CDR3aa: CAWSAGGPEGISPLHF; CDR3nt: TGTGCCTGGAGTGCGGGGGGCCCGGAGGGGATTTCACCCCTCCACTTT; v_gene: TRBV30; abundance: .; len: 16; d_gene: .; j_gene: TRBJ1-6
CDR3aa: CASSLNILEQGFGNTIYF; CDR3nt: TGTGCCAGCAGCTTAAACATACTAGAGCAGGGTTTTGGAAACACCATATATTTT; v_gene: TRBV7-3; abundance: .; len: 18; d_gene: .; j_gene: TRBJ1-3
CDR3aa: CSSDRNNEQFF; CDR3nt: TGCAGCTCGGACAGAAACAATGAGCAGTTCTTC; v_gene: TRBV29-1; abundance: .; len: 11; d_gene: .; j_gene: TRBJ2-1
CDR3aa: CASSLRGQGASGNTIYF; CDR3nt: TGTGCCAGCAGTTTAAGGGGACAGGGGGCTAGTGGAAACACCATATATTTT; v_gene: TRBV27; abundance: .; len: 17; d_gene: TRBD1; j_gene: TRBJ1-3